Listed here are 8 T cell receptor beta chains from one sample, sequenced in a study of blood T cells in healthy people across ages. A second roughly 6 to 12 cycle PCR used barcoded and J-beta primers. TCRdb fed the 5' RACE reads into MiXCR, producing one record per CDR3 protein. The table shows more than 700,000 distinct CDR3 sequences, with about 53% occurring only once. Sequencing used blood. The receptor source for this set is a man aged 80 or over in good health.

The table lists this clonotype with a few counts. The chain joins TRBV29-1 to TRBJ2-3; D might be TRBD2 (6 bases). There are 13 residues in the CDR3. Germline values: CDR1 SQVTM, CDR2 ANQGSEA. V was pared by 6 bases and J by 14 bases, with 24 bases between. The CDR3 bases are TGCAGCGTGATATCGGAGGGTGGGAGATACGCGTATTTT. Protein: CSVISEGGRYAYF.

The chain joins TRBV28 to TRBJ1-2, with a weak D call TRBD1 (6 bases). The V end was cut by 7 bases, the J end by 7 bases, with 10 bases between. There are 11 residues in the CDR3. The germline V gene encodes CDR1 MDHEN and CDR2 SYDVKM. CDR3 nucleotides: TGTGCCAGCACTAGGACAGCTGGCTACACCTTC. Translation gives CASTRTAGYTF.

This rearrangement joins TRBV29-1 to TRBJ2-3, with 10 bases fitting TRBD1. Trimming took 8 bases from V and 8 from J; bases not matched to a gene: 16. CDR3 length equals 15 residues. The germline CDR1 and CDR2 sequences are SQVTM and ANQGSEA. The chain's CDR3 is CSTPRGTGDSATQYF. CDR3 coding DNA: TGCAGCACTCCACGGGGGACAGGGGATTCTGCTACGCAGTATTTT.

This clonotype was picked up a small number of times. This chain joins TRBV20-1 and TRBJ2-1; TRBD2 might be the D (5 bases). V shed 6 bases and J shed 0 bases, with 15 bases lying between them. The CDR3 covers 15 residues. Per the germline V gene, CDR1 is DFQATT and CDR2 is SNEGSKA (reference sequence). CDR3 DNA sequence: TGCAGTGCCCTCGGTGCGGGCAACTCCTACAATGAGCAGTTCTTC. Translated, it gives CSALGAGNSYNEQFF.

This clonotype was detected a few times. The chain employs TRBV3-1 and TRBJ2-5, with a possible D match to TRBD2 (6 bases). The tail of the sequence fits TRBJ2-7 better, so the J call may be wrong. Germline CDR1 is LGHDT and CDR2 is YNNKEL (reference sequence). This CDR3 is 14 amino acids long. Here the CDR3 DNA reads TGTGCCAGCAGCCATAGAAGACTAGGGAACGAGCAGTACTTC. Protein sequence: CASSHRRLGNEQYF.

About this clonotype: A single base separates this from a much larger clone, so it may be a read error. This rearrangement joins TRBV11-1 to TRBJ2-5; D may be TRBD2 (6 bases). The DNA end favors TRBJ2-7, so the J call may be wrong. The germline V gene has CDR1 SGHAT and CDR2 FQDESV (reference sequence). This CDR3 has 14 residues. For the CDR3, the DNA is TGTACCAGCAGCTTAGGTAGCGGTACCTACGAGCAGTACTTC. Translation: CTSSLGSGTYEQYF.

The gene calls are TRBV9 and TRBJ2-1, with 11 bases that match TRBD1. Germline CDR1 SGDLS, CDR2 YYNGEE. J gave up 4 bases and V 4 bases, and 7 bases lay outside the gene matches. The CDR3 has 16 residues. The CDR3 is CASSPRTGGVYNEQFF. As DNA, the CDR3 is TGTGCCAGCAGCCCGCGGACAGGGGGCGTTTACAATGAGCAGTTCTTC.

The chain links TRBV14 to TRBJ2-1; D is ambiguous. Matching the DNA end better, TRBJ2-7 makes the J call doubtful. This CDR3 spans 14 amino acids. Per germline, CDR1 SGHDN and CDR2 FVKESK. CDR3 sequence reads: CASSPAGSYNEQYF. CDR3 in DNA: TGTGCCAGCAGCCCAGCAGGTTCCTACAATGAGCAGTACTTC.